The next 20 T cell receptor beta chains were all read from a single sample in a study of human T cells and chemical hapten exposure. As to time point: healthy volunteer bleed at 6 weeks. Sequencing started from total RNA isolated from unfractionated whole blood. TCRdb passed the RACE reads through MiXCR, listing each CDR3 protein once. Of approximately 81,000 distinct CDR3 sequences listed, 8.6% are singletons. Sequencing was carried out using whole blood. The receptors were sampled from a male donor in good health. Some clones in this sample may be carry-over from other donors' samples.

This clonotype appeared a few times. This rearrangement joins TRBV5-1 to TRBJ2-5, with D unclear. CDR3 size: 15 residues. V shed 1 base and J shed 2 bases, with 12 bases lying between them. CDR1 and CDR2 from the germline V gene are SGHRS and YFSETQ. The CDR3 nucleotides are TGCGCCAGCAGCTTGAGGTCCGAAGGACAAGAGACCCAGTACTTC. Encoded protein: CASSLRSEGQETQYF.

The rearrangement uses TRBV29-1 and TRBJ1-1, with D maybe TRBD1 (5 bases). Germline V lookup: CDR1 SQVTM, CDR2 ANQGSEA. V lost 1 base and J 0 bases, leaving 6 bases between the germline ends. There are 13 residues in the CDR3. The CDR3 DNA reads as TGCAGCGTTGAAGGGGGGATGAACACTGAAGCTTTCTTT. Its protein is CSVEGGMNTEAFF.

This clonotype was detected a few times. The V and J genes are TRBV5-1 and TRBJ2-5; D not certain. Trimming stripped 2 bases from V and 1 base from J, with 6 bases between. The CDR3 has 13 residues. Germline V lookup: CDR1 SGHRS, CDR2 YFSETQ. The CDR3 is CASSFQVQETQYF. CDR3 bases: TGCGCCAGCAGCTTCCAGGTCCAAGAGACCCAGTACTTC. Full variable domain (outside the CDR3, taken from reference TRBV5-1 and TRBJ2-5): KAGVTQTPRYLIKTRGQQVTLSCSPISGHRSVSWYQQTPGQGLQFLFEYFSETQRNKGNFPGRFSGRQFSNSRSEMNVSTLELGDSALYLCASSFQVQETQYFGPGTRLLVL.

This clonotype was seen a handful of times. The rearrangement uses TRBV7-2 and TRBJ2-4; 12 bases align to TRBD2. Germline trimming cut 6 bases from V and 3 bases from J; bases unmatched to any gene: 12. The V gene's germline CDR1 is SGHTA and CDR2 FQGNSA. The CDR3 extends over 18 amino acids. The chain's CDR3 is CASRDIGLAGWGKNIQYF. CDR3 DNA sequence: TGTGCCAGCAGGGACATTGGACTAGCGGGGTGGGGCAAAAACATTCAGTACTTC.

This clonotype was seen a handful of times. The rearrangement links TRBV13 to TRBJ2-1; the D is unclear. V lost 5 bases and J lost 7, with 6 bases in between. CDR1 and CDR2 from the germline V gene are PRHDT and FYEKMQ (reference sequence). The CDR3 loop spans 11 amino acids. CDR3 sequence reads: CASSLRNEQFF. The CDR3 DNA sequence: TGTGCCAGCAGCCTACGTAATGAGCAGTTCTTC.

This clonotype was observed at least ten times. This chain uses TRBV7-8 with TRBJ1-2; tentatively, D is TRBD1 (5 bases). The CDR3 is 16 residues long. The germline V and J ends were trimmed by 4 bases and 5 bases, with 20 bases remaining between them. Germline-derived CDR1 and CDR2 are SGHVS and FQNEAQ. The chain's CDR3 is CASSSTGGGAGYGYTF. The CDR3 DNA reads as TGTGCCAGCAGCTCCACGGGAGGAGGGGCAGGGTATGGCTACACCTTC.

This clonotype showed up many times. The J gene is TRBJ2-7, the V gene TRBV25-1; 9 bases line up with TRBD2. The CDR3 contains 15 residues. V lost 1 base, J lost 5 bases, and 6 bases stayed unmatched. Germline V gene sequence: CDR1 MGHDK, CDR2 SYGVNS. The CDR3, as DNA: TGTGCCAGCAGTGAATTGTCTAGCGGGACCAACGAGCAGTACTTC. It translates to CASSELSSGTNEQYF.

This clonotype was observed a few times. The CDR3 spells CASSKDSSYEQYF. The CDR3 DNA reads as TGTGCCAGCAGCAAAGACAGCTCCTACGAGCAGTACTTC. This chain connects TRBV7-9 to TRBJ2-7; tentative D call: TRBD1 (5 bases). Germline V gives CDR1 SEHNR, CDR2 FQNEAQ (reference sequence). CDR3 size: 13 residues. V was shortened by 5 bases and J by 0 bases, with 8 bases between the two germline ends. The variable domain in full, completed from reference TRBV7-9 and TRBJ2-7, reads DTGVSQNPRHKITKRGQNVTFRCDPISEHNRLYWYRQTLGQGPEFLTYFQNEAQLEKSRLLSDRFSAERPKGSFSTLEIQRTEQGDSAMYLCASSKDSSYEQYFGPGTRLTVT.

The table lists this clonotype with many counts. In DNA form, the CDR3 reads TGTGCCTGGAGTGGTCAGGGGGTGAACACTGAAGCTTTCTTT. The encoded protein is CAWSGQGVNTEAFF. The genes are TRBV30 and TRBJ1-1, with TRBD1 matching over 7 bases. The germline V gene encodes CDR1 GTSNPN and CDR2 SVGIG (reference sequence). Germline trimming cut 1 base from V and 0 bases from J; bases unmatched to any gene: 2. The CDR3 length is 14 residues. Complete variable domain (other parts from reference TRBV30 and TRBJ1-1): SQTIHQWPATLVQPVGSPLSLECTVEGTSNPNLYWYRQAAGRGLQLLFYSVGIGQISSEVPQNLSASRPQDRQFILSSKKLLLSDSGFYLCAWSGQGVNTEAFFGQGTRLTVV.

The chain employs TRBV6-2 or TRBV6-3 and TRBJ2-2, with D possibly TRBD1 on 5 matching bases. The germline V gene has CDR1 MNHEY and CDR2 SVGEGT. The CDR3 spans 14 residues. The V and J ends lost 4 bases and 2 bases respectively, with 8 bases between them. The DNA for the CDR3 is TGTGCCAGCAGTTCAGGACAAAACACCGGGGAGCTGTTTTTT. Translation gives CASSSGQNTGELFF.

This clonotype was detected only a few times. The chain employs TRBV4-2 and TRBJ2-2, with a possible D match to TRBD2 (5 bases). V lost 0 bases, J lost 2 bases, and 13 bases lay in between. This CDR3 has 17 residues. The V gene's germline CDR1 is LGHNA and CDR2 YNFKEQ. DNA of the CDR3: TGTGCCAGCAGCCAAGACGGTGGAGGTTTCAACACCGGGGAGCTGTTTTTT. It is translated as CASSQDGGGFNTGELFF.

This clonotype was seen a handful of times. The chain couples TRBV6-6 to TRBJ2-5; D uncertain. The CDR3 covers 10 residues. V was clipped by 6 bases and J by 7 bases, with 6 bases between them. The germline V gene encodes CDR1 MNHNY and CDR2 SVGAGI (reference sequence). This chain's CDR3 is CASRRGTQYF. As DNA, the CDR3 is TGTGCCAGCAGACGCGGGACCCAGTACTTC.

The V gene is TRBV3-1, the J gene TRBJ1-3; 8 bases align to TRBD1. Germline V gene sequence: CDR1 LGHDT, CDR2 YNNKEL (reference sequence). The CDR3 contains 14 residues. With V trimmed by 5 bases and J by 4 bases, 4 bases remained unmatched. This CDR3 reads CASSLTGAGNTIYF. CDR3 DNA sequence: TGTGCCAGCAGCTTGACAGGGGCCGGAAACACCATATATTTT.

The genes are TRBV7-8 and TRBJ2-2; 8 nucleotides line up with TRBD2. V shed 5 bases and J 5 bases; nucleotides not matched to a gene: 13. Per the germline V gene, CDR1 is SGHVS and CDR2 is FQNEAQ. CDR3 length: 17 residues. Here the CDR3 reads CASSTPVWGGRTGELFF. CDR3 bases: TGTGCCAGCAGCACCCCCGTTTGGGGCGGGAGGACCGGGGAGCTGTTTTTT.

This clonotype was seen ten or more times. This chain uses TRBV7-9 with TRBJ1-1; 12 bases map to TRBD1. CDR1 is SEHNR and CDR2 is FQNEAQ in the germline V gene (reference sequence). The CDR3 loop spans 15 amino acids. The V and J ends lost 0 bases and 10 bases, in that order; junction bases with no gene match: 6. This CDR3 is CASSLAGGQGASAFF. The CDR3 DNA reads as TGTGCCAGCAGCTTAGCGGGGGGACAGGGGGCTTCAGCTTTCTTT.

This clonotype was seen a handful of times. The chain has TRBV20-1 and TRBJ1-1, with unresolved D. Germline V gene lookup returns CDR1 DFQATT and CDR2 SNEGSKA (reference sequence). The V gene lost 3 bases and the J gene lost 7 bases, with 9 bases spanning the gap. The CDR3 consists of 11 residues. The CDR3 here is CSARARIEAFF. In nucleotides, the CDR3 is TGCAGTGCTAGGGCTCGGATTGAAGCTTTCTTT.

In its sample, this clonotype was seen a few times. V and J are TRBV6-5 and TRBJ2-3; TRBD2 agrees at 16 bases. V lost 4 bases, J lost 0 bases, and 7 bases stayed unmatched. Per the germline V gene, CDR1 is MNHEY and CDR2 is SVGAGI. This CDR3 is built from 19 residues. The CDR3 DNA reads TGTGCCAGCAGTTCACGCGGGACTAGCGGGAGGGCTAGCACAGATACGCAGTATTTT. This codes for CASSSRGTSGRASTDTQYF.

Of note for this clonotype: No conserved phenylalanine or tryptophan ends this CDR3, so it is likely a read error. The chain joins TRBV12-5 to TRBJ1-1; unclear D gene. Trimming removed 1 base from V and 3 bases from J, with 6 bases in between. Germline assignment: CDR1 LGHNT and CDR2 FRNRAP. The CDR3 has 13 amino acids. This chain's CDR3 is CASGLAPDTEAFL. CDR3 DNA: TGTGCTAGTGGTTTGGCTCCGGACACTGAAGCTTTCCTT.

The chain combines TRBV7-2 with TRBJ2-7, with D perhaps given as TRBD1 or TRBD2 (5 bases each). Between the trimmed V and J ends, which lost 5 bases and 5 bases, there was a span of 10 bases. The CDR3 consists of 12 residues. CDR1 SGHTA and CDR2 FQGNSA come from the germline V gene. CDR3: CASSPGTHEQYF. The CDR3 DNA follows: TGTGCCAGCAGCCCCGGGACCCACGAGCAGTACTTC.

The chain is built from TRBV6-6 and TRBJ2-7; 9 bases agree with TRBD1. The CDR3 has 15 amino acids. Germline loops: CDR1 MNHNY, CDR2 SVGAGI (reference sequence). The J segment lost 2 bases and the V segment lost 2 bases, leaving 4 bases of the junction unmatched. Written as DNA, the CDR3 is TGTGCCAGCAGTTACCTGGGACAGGGACCCTACGAGCAGTACTTC. Protein: CASSYLGQGPYEQYF.